This T cell receptor beta chain was profiled in a study of PD-1 blockade in classical Hodgkin lymphoma. Time point defined: cycle 4 day 1 (C4D1), after 5 to 7 weeks of nivolumab. Following autologous stem cell transplantation, relapse occurred in every patient, and exposure to brentuximab vedotin varied. Trimming cost V 6 bases and J 5 bases; bases outside gene matches: 7. The CDR3 has 14 residues. The germline V gene has CDR1 MNHEY and CDR2 SVGAGI. Points from the study as a whole: Excluded were patients who started nivolumab under 1 year after ASCT, a group that had lower diversity.

With respect to this clone: Its specificity is not known.

Produced via immunoSEQ multiplex PCR; TCRdb's table is partial and in-frame only. In the table there are tens of thousands of clones, 85% to 95% of which are singletons. Specimen: peripheral blood mononuclear cells (PBMCs), collected before the fourth cycle of nivolumab. This TCR was sampled from a human donor with classical Hodgkin lymphoma. The chain uses TRBV6-5 and TRBJ2-3; 8 bases line up with TRBD1. CDR3 nucleotide sequence: TGTGCCAGCAGGAGACAACAGGGGGGAGATACGCAGTATTTT. This codes for CASRRQQGGDTQYF.